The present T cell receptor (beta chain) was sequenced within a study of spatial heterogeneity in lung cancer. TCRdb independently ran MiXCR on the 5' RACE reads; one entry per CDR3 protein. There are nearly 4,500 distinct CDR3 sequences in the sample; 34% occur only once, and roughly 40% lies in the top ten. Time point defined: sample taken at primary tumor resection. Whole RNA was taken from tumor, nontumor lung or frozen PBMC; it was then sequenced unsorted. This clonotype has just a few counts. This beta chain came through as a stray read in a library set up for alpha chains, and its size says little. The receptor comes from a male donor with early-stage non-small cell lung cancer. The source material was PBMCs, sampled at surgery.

CDR3: CASSPRFSGRSSGANVLTF. DNA of the CDR3: TGTGCCAGCAGCCCCCGATTCTCCGGGAGAAGCTCTGGGGCCAACGTCCTGACTTTC. The chain carries TRBV9 and TRBJ2-6; D may be TRBD2 (6 bases). V dropped 4 bases and J dropped 0 bases, with 20 bases sitting between them. The CDR3 has 19 residues. The germline V gene has CDR1 SGDLS and CDR2 YYNGEE.